Each of the 12 T cell receptor beta chains below was sequenced from the same sample in a study of T cell responses to AZD1222 COVID-19 vaccine. Clones were sequenced by immunoSEQ multiplex PCR, and TCRdb holds only the in-frame ones, with some missing. Here the sample spans roughly 99,000 clones, 89% being singletons. The sequenced sample was peripheral blood, obtained on day 0 of AZD1222 vaccination. These receptor sequences come from an adult in good health.

The V gene is TRBV6-5, the J gene TRBJ1-6; TRBD1 might be the D (6 bases). Germline V gene sequence: CDR1 MNHEY, CDR2 SVGAGI. The ends were cut back, 8 bases at V and 7 bases at J, with 15 bases in the middle. CDR3 length: 14 amino acids. The CDR3 here is CASHRPGQNSPLHF. The CDR3 DNA follows: TGTGCCAGCCACCGACCGGGACAAAATTCACCCCTCCACTTT.

The J gene is TRBJ1-2, the V gene TRBV11-3; weak D call: TRBD1 (6 bases). This CDR3 has 13 residues. V lost 3 bases to trimming and J lost 8 bases, with 13 bases between them. Germline V gene lookup returns CDR1 SGHNT and CDR2 YENEEA. The CDR3 coding sequence is TGTGCCAGCAGCTTGCGGGACACGGGAGGCTACACCTTC. It translates to CASSLRDTGGYTF. The full variable domain, its missing parts supplied by reference TRBV11-3 and TRBJ1-2, is EAGVVQSPRYKIIEKKQPVAFWCNPISGHNTLYWYLQNLGQGPELLIRYENEEAVDDSQLPKDRFSAERLKGVDSTLKIQPAELGDSAVYLCASSLRDTGGYTFGSGTRLTVV.

CDR3 sequence reads: CASSYLGGLNTEAFF. In DNA form, the CDR3 reads TGCGCCAGCAGCTACCTGGGAGGGTTGAACACTGAAGCTTTCTTT. The chain has TRBV5-1 and TRBJ1-1; no firm D call. Trimming left V 3 bases short and J 0 bases short, with 12 bases between. Germline-derived CDR1 and CDR2 are SGHRS and YFSETQ. CDR3 length: 15 residues.

The genes are TRBV7-8 and TRBJ1-1, with 7 positions matching TRBD1. The CDR3 length is 13 residues. J lost 6 bases, V lost 5 bases, and 6 bases had no gene match. CDR1 and CDR2 (germline): SGHVS, FQNEAQ. The DNA of the CDR3 is TGTGCCAGCAGCCGACAGGGTACCTCTGAAGCTTTCTTT. It specifies CASSRQGTSEAFF.

The chain recombines TRBV5-1 with TRBJ2-2; the match to TRBD2 covers 11 bases. Germline V gives CDR1 SGHRS, CDR2 YFSETQ. The CDR3 sequence is 15 residues long. J lost 4 bases, V lost 6 bases, and 5 bases had no gene match. The CDR3 DNA reads as TGCGCCAGCACCGGACTAGCGGGCCCCACCGGGGAGCTGTTTTTT. It encodes CASTGLAGPTGELFF. The full variable domain, in which reference TRBV5-1 and TRBJ2-2 provide the parts outside the CDR3, is KAGVTQTPRYLIKTRGQQVTLSCSPISGHRSVSWYQQTPGQGLQFLFEYFSETQRNKGNFPGRFSGRQFSNSRSEMNVSTLELGDSALYLCASTGLAGPTGELFFGEGSRLTVL.

This clone was seen only a few times. The chain recombines TRBV28 with TRBJ1-6; D perhaps matches TRBD1 (5 bases). The V end lost 7 bases, the J end lost 7 bases, and 17 bases lay between the germline ends. This CDR3 is 15 amino acids long. The germline CDR1 and CDR2 sequences are MDHEN and SYDVKM. The CDR3, as DNA: TGTGCCAGCAACACCGCGGGACTGACCAATTCACCCCTCCACTTT. It codes for CASNTAGLTNSPLHF.

This chain uses TRBV3-1 (or the pseudogene TRBV3-2) with TRBJ2-2; 8 nucleotides line up with TRBD1. The CDR3 spans 15 residues. CDR1 is LGHDT and CDR2 is YNNKEL in the germline V gene (reference sequence). Losses at the gene ends were 2 bases for V and 9 bases for J; bases not matched to a gene: 8. The CDR3 loop reads CASSQRQGYDRELFF. Written as DNA, the CDR3 is TGTGCCAGCAGCCAACGACAGGGGTATGATCGGGAGCTGTTTTTT.

Written as DNA, the CDR3 is TGTGCCAGTAGTTTGGGACTAGCGAGTGTAGGGGGTGAGCAGTTCTTC. The encoded protein is CASSLGLASVGGEQFF. The chain has TRBV19 and TRBJ2-1, with 10 bases identical to TRBD2. The CDR3 covers 16 residues. CDR1 and CDR2 from the germline V gene are LNHDA and SQIVND (reference sequence). The ends lost 5 bases at V and 9 bases at J; junction bases unmatched: 13.

The genes are TRBV5-4 and TRBJ2-5; TRBD2 matches 12 bases. The CDR3 sequence is 17 residues long. The junction had 9 bases not matched to a gene; V was cut back by 1 base and J by 5 bases. Per the germline V gene, CDR1 is SGHNT and CDR2 is YYREEE (reference sequence). CDR3: CASSLRLAGGVWETQYF. CDR3 DNA sequence: TGTGCCAGCAGCTTGCGGCTAGCGGGAGGGGTTTGGGAGACCCAGTACTTC. Filled out from reference TRBV5-4 and TRBJ2-5, the complete variable domain reads ETGVTQSPTHLIKTRGQQVTLRCSSQSGHNTVSWYQQALGQGPQFIFQYYREEENGRGNFPPRFSGLQFPNYSSELNVNALELDDSALYLCASSLRLAGGVWETQYFGPGTRLLVL.

The chain employs TRBV19 and TRBJ1-5; tentative D call: TRBD1 (5 bases). The germline V and J ends were trimmed by 7 bases and 7 bases, with 14 bases remaining between them. CDR1 LNHDA and CDR2 SQIVND come from the germline V gene (reference sequence). There are 13 residues in the CDR3. The CDR3 sequence is CASTSQVWQPQHF. Here the CDR3 DNA reads TGTGCCAGTACCTCACAGGTCTGGCAGCCCCAGCATTTT. Variable domain in full (rest from reference TRBV19 and TRBJ1-5): DGGITQSPKYLFRKEGQNVTLSCEQNLNHDAMYWYRQDPGQGLRLIYYSQIVNDFQKGDIAEGYSVSREKKESFPLTVTSAQKNPTAFYLCASTSQVWQPQHFGDGTRLSIL.

DNA for the CDR3: TGTGCCAGCAGTTACTCGCGAACCGGGAACTATGGCTACACCTTC. Protein: CASSYSRTGNYGYTF. The chain employs TRBV6-2 or TRBV6-3 and TRBJ1-2; D remains ambiguous. Germline V gives CDR1 MNHEY, CDR2 SVGEGT. The ends were cut back, 0 bases at V and 2 bases at J, with 10 bases in the middle. The CDR3 is 15 amino acids.

In its sample, this clone was seen a few times. This sequence joins TRBV28 and TRBJ1-4, with no clear D. The CDR3 loop spans 14 amino acids. Trimming took 3 bases from V and 7 from J, leaving 12 bases between them. Germline V CDR1 and CDR2: MDHEN, SYDVKM. CDR3 in DNA: TGTGCCAGCAGTTTTGCCCAACTGTTTGAAAAACTGTTTTTT. It translates to CASSFAQLFEKLFF.